A selection of T cell receptor beta chains follows, all from one sample in a study of T cell responses to AZD1222 COVID-19 vaccine. The table came from immunoSEQ multiplex PCR; TCRdb's copy has only in-frame clones and leaves some out. The sample has roughly 150,000 clones, approximately 90% seen once. This specimen consisted of peripheral blood, obtained after recovery from COVID-19. These receptors were collected from an adult who had recovered from COVID-19. CDR3s include the opening cysteine and the closing phenylalanine or tryptophan. Each record gives: V gene, J gene, CDR3 protein.

V: TRBV5-1
J: TRBJ2-2
CDR3: CASSLALVNTGELFF

V: TRBV19
J: TRBJ1-5
CDR3: CASSPGTGGGNNQPQHF

V: TRBV7-6
J: TRBJ2-2
CDR3: CASTGRKQAGELFF

V: TRBV18
J: TRBJ2-1
CDR3: CASSPVTYNEQFF

V: TRBV19
J: TRBJ1-1
CDR3: CASSSRTDIYTEAFF

V: TRBV9
J: TRBJ2-3
CDR3: CASSVAAGLSTDTQYF

V: TRBV10-3
J: TRBJ1-1
CDR3: CAISEFQMRSAFF

V: TRBV5-6
J: TRBJ1-5
CDR3: CASSMATGGLSNQPQHF

V: TRBV5-4
J: TRBJ2-3
CDR3: CASSLDGSSGRTDTQYF

V: TRBV10-3
J: TRBJ1-5
CDR3: CAISGQDNQPQHF

V: TRBV3-1/TRBV3-2
J: TRBJ1-4
CDR3: CASSDRYRGSANEKLFF

V: TRBV10-2
J: TRBJ2-4
CDR3: CASSESGSDPGSIQYF

V: TRBV27
J: TRBJ2-5
CDR3: CASRQGAETQYF

V: TRBV6-6
J: TRBJ1-2
CDR3: CASSPGTDYSNRDGYTF

V: TRBV18
J: TRBJ2-5
CDR3: CASSPGQGSQETQYF

V: TRBV5-4
J: TRBJ2-7
CDR3: CASSGQDSSYEQYF

V: TRBV6-5
J: TRBJ2-7
CDR3: CASSPRTVYEQYF

V: TRBV11-3
J: TRBJ2-7
CDR3: CASSPGAPSYEQYF

V: TRBV19
J: TRBJ1-4
CDR3: CASGQGATEKLFF

V: TRBV2
J: TRBJ2-1
CDR3: CASSEAGSAYNEQFF

V: TRBV11-3
J: TRBJ2-7
CDR3: CASSLTGTGYEQYF

V: TRBV4-3
J: TRBJ2-1
CDR3: CASSLLAGGSQEQFF

V: TRBV19
J: TRBJ2-7
CDR3: CASSMGGSRSYEQYF

V: TRBV19
J: TRBJ2-1
CDR3: CASSIGLAGNEQFF

V: TRBV29-1
J: TRBJ2-7
CDR3: CSVEITSGLYEQYF

V: TRBV7-9
J: TRBJ1-2
CDR3: CASSLVSGPLPYGYTF

V: TRBV13
J: TRBJ1-5
CDR3: CASSLGAGMGNQPQHF

V: TRBV11-2
J: TRBJ1-1
CDR3: CASSFPRNAPEAFF

V: TRBV29-1
J: TRBJ1-6
CDR3: CSVGDRDNSPLHF

V: TRBV27
J: TRBJ2-7
CDR3: CASSAGFAYEQYF

V: TRBV3-1/TRBV3-2
J: TRBJ1-4
CDR3: CASSQRTGSGEKLFF